Below are 29 T cell receptor beta chains sequenced from a single sample in a study of blood T cell repertoires in COVID-19. Profiling relied on immunoSEQ multiplex PCR, and the TCRdb table lists in-frame clones only, not all of them. The sample records 250,000 to 350,000 clones, less than 90% being singletons. Sequencing was done on a sample of peripheral blood. The receptors shown here come from a woman aged 70-85 years with COVID-19, enrolled during active disease.

The chain recombines TRBV13 with TRBJ2-2; TRBD1 matches 8 bases. The CDR3 loop spans 16 amino acids. The ends lost 4 bases at V and 4 bases at J; junction bases unmatched: 8. Germline CDR1 and CDR2: PRHDT and FYEKMQ (reference sequence). The CDR3 protein is CASSSDRGRATGELFF. CDR3 sequence (DNA): TGTGCCAGCAGCTCCGACAGGGGCCGGGCCACCGGGGAGCTGTTTTTT.

This clone was recorded a few times. This chain joins TRBV7-2 and TRBJ1-2; 10 bases map to TRBD1. The junction had 20 bases not matched to a gene; V was cut back by 5 bases and J by 8 bases. The CDR3 runs 18 residues. Germline CDR1 SGHTA, CDR2 FQGNSA. The CDR3 region has the DNA TGTGCCAGCAGCCCTACCCAGATCCGGGACAGGGGCGGTTGGGGCTACACCTTC. As protein: CASSPTQIRDRGGWGYTF.

This clone is a singleton in its sample. The V gene is TRBV19, the J gene TRBJ1-5, with D unclear. The V end was cut by 0 bases, the J end by 5 bases, with 20 bases between. The germline V gene encodes CDR1 LNHDA and CDR2 SQIVND (reference sequence). The length of the CDR3 is 18 residues. As DNA, the CDR3 is TGTGCCAGTAGTATAGATCTGGTCCCGGGTTTTTACCATCAGCCCCAGCATTTT. Its translation is CASSIDLVPGFYHQPQHF.

V and J are TRBV7-9 and TRBJ1-3, with TRBD1 matching 8 bases. This CDR3 spans 16 amino acids. V was pared by 4 bases and J by 2 bases, with 7 bases of the junction left unmatched. Germline assignment: CDR1 SEHNR and CDR2 FQNEAQ (reference sequence). The CDR3: CASSSKPGQAGNTIYF. Here the CDR3 DNA reads TGTGCCAGCAGCTCTAAACCGGGACAGGCTGGAAACACCATATATTTT.

This chain links TRBV29-1 with TRBJ2-7; D is possibly TRBD2 (6 bases). V shed 6 bases and J shed 2 bases, with 14 bases lying between them. This CDR3 is built from 13 residues. Germline values: CDR1 SQVTM, CDR2 ANQGSEA. The DNA of the CDR3 is TGCAGCGTGGGGGGTGGACTGACCTACGAGCAGTACTTC. Translated: CSVGGGLTYEQYF.

CDR3 DNA: TGCAGTGCCGACGGGGGGCATGGCTACACCTTC. Amino acid sequence: CSADGGHGYTF. This chain uses TRBV20-1 with TRBJ1-2; D perhaps matches TRBD1 (6 bases). The CDR3 sequence is 11 residues long. Germline V gives CDR1 DFQATT, CDR2 SNEGSKA (reference sequence). Trimming pared 6 bases from V and 6 bases from J, leaving 11 bases between.

V and J are TRBV11-2 and TRBJ1-1, with 11 nucleotides matching TRBD1. The germline V gene encodes CDR1 SGHAT and CDR2 FQNNGV. V shed 4 bases and J 8 bases; nucleotides not matched to a gene: 6. This CDR3 is 14 amino acids long. CDR3 amino acids: CASSSGQGAMEAFF. The CDR3 DNA sequence: TGTGCCAGCAGCTCAGGACAGGGGGCGATGGAAGCTTTCTTT. Supplemented by reference TRBV11-2 and TRBJ1-1, the full variable domain reads EAGVAQSPRYKIIEKRQSVAFWCNPISGHATLYWYQQILGQGPKLLIQFQNNGVVDDSQLPKDRFSAERLKGVDSTLKIQPAKLEDSAVYLCASSSGQGAMEAFFGQGTRLTVV.

The chain recombines TRBV10-1 with TRBJ1-1; TRBD1 is a possible D gene (6 bases). Germline loops: CDR1 WNHNN, CDR2 SYGVQD (reference sequence). This CDR3 spans 15 amino acids. Trimming removed 6 bases from V and 0 bases from J, with 14 bases in between. The CDR3 DNA reads TGCGCCAGCAGCGCTTCCAAGGGGGTGAACACTGAAGCTTTCTTT. It is translated as CASSASKGVNTEAFF.

There are a few counts of this clone. The gene calls are TRBV3-1 (or the pseudogene TRBV3-2) and TRBJ1-5; D gene unclear. Germline loops: CDR1 LGHDT, CDR2 YNNKEL (reference sequence). The ends were cut back, 3 bases at V and 0 bases at J, with 9 bases in the middle. This CDR3 spans 15 amino acids. This CDR3 is CASSHGSNSNQPQHF. For the CDR3, the DNA is TGTGCCAGCAGCCATGGTAGTAATAGCAATCAGCCCCAGCATTTT.

V and J are TRBV7-2 and TRBJ2-7; TRBD2 is a possible D gene (7 bases). The V gene's germline CDR1 is SGHTA and CDR2 FQGNSA. Between the trimmed V and J ends, which lost 5 bases and 4 bases, there was a span of 15 bases. The length of the CDR3 is 14 residues. The CDR3 nucleotides are TGTGCCAGCAGCCCAGGGAGGGACATTTACGAGCAGTACTTC. Protein product: CASSPGRDIYEQYF. The full variable domain, in which reference TRBV7-2 and TRBJ2-7 provide the parts outside the CDR3, is GAGVSQSPSNKVTEKGKDVELRCDPISGHTALYWYRQSLGQGLEFLIYFQGNSAPDKSGLPSDRFSAERTGGSVSTLTIQRTQQEDSAVYLCASSPGRDIYEQYFGPGTRLTVT.

The V and J genes are TRBV9 and TRBJ1-2, with 8 nucleotides matching TRBD1. The CDR3 loop spans 17 amino acids. Germline assignment: CDR1 SGDLS and CDR2 YYNGEE. V shed 2 bases, J shed 0 bases, and the junction held 9 bases outside the gene matches. In nucleotides, the CDR3 is TGTGCCAGCAGCGTGGGCAGGGGGCCCCATCCTAACTATGGCTACACCTTC. This sequence encodes CASSVGRGPHPNYGYTF.

The chain combines TRBV3-1 (or the pseudogene TRBV3-2) with TRBJ1-2; weak D call: TRBD1 (5 bases). The CDR3 contains 16 residues. Germline V CDR1 and CDR2: LGHDT, YNNKEL (reference sequence). Trimming took off 3 bases at V and 5 bases at J, with 19 bases between the two ends. DNA for the CDR3: TGTGCCAGCAGCCACCAGGGAGGTGGGTTTGGGTATGGCTACACCTTC. This codes for CASSHQGGGFGYGYTF.

The rearrangement uses TRBV24-1 and TRBJ1-1; TRBD1 matches 9 bases. Per the germline V gene, CDR1 is KGHDR and CDR2 is SFDVKD. Unmatched junction bases numbered 9, after V lost 5 bases and J lost 3 bases. The CDR3 contains 16 residues. The CDR3 region is CATSGAGQGGDTEAFF. The CDR3 DNA follows: TGTGCCACCAGTGGGGCGGGACAGGGAGGGGACACTGAAGCTTTCTTT.

This chain joins TRBV3-1 (or the pseudogene TRBV3-2) and TRBJ1-3; 8 bases are a match to TRBD1. Trimming took 4 bases from V and 0 from J; bases not matched to a gene: 5. CDR3 size: 16 residues. Germline assignment: CDR1 LGHDT and CDR2 YNNKEL (reference sequence). The CDR3 region is CASSPRDRNSGNTIYF. DNA of the CDR3: TGTGCCAGCAGCCCCAGGGACAGGAACTCTGGAAACACCATATATTTT.

The chain joins TRBV2 to TRBJ2-5; 10 bases line up with TRBD2. The CDR3 is made up of 15 amino acids. The germline CDR1 and CDR2 sequences are SNHLY and FYNNEI. V lost 3 bases and J lost 4; bases outside the gene matches: 5. CDR3 in amino acids: CASSERLAGAETQYF. CDR3 in DNA: TGTGCCAGCAGTGAGAGGCTAGCGGGGGCAGAGACCCAGTACTTC.

In this sample, this clone turned up once. This sequence joins TRBV19 and TRBJ1-1; 7 bases fit TRBD1. Trimming took 7 bases from V and 5 from J; bases not matched to a gene: 19. CDR1 and CDR2 (germline): LNHDA, SQIVND (reference sequence). This CDR3 region has 17 residues. CDR3 bases: TGTGCCAGTACCCAAAGGGGCACAGGGGAGAGGATGACTGAAGCTTTCTTT. It translates to CASTQRGTGERMTEAFF.

The chain links TRBV27 to TRBJ2-7; D remains ambiguous. CDR1 is MNHEY and CDR2 is SMNVEV in the germline V gene (reference sequence). The CDR3 contains 15 residues. V lost 3 bases and J 0 bases, leaving 12 bases between the germline ends. The CDR3 here is CASSFGVTASYEQYF. In nucleotides, the CDR3 is TGTGCCAGCAGTTTTGGCGTAACAGCCTCCTACGAGCAGTACTTC.

V and J are TRBV18 and TRBJ2-2, with D maybe TRBD1 (5 bases). V was shortened by 0 bases and J by 3 bases, with 8 bases between the two germline ends. Germline loops: CDR1 KGHSH, CDR2 LQKENI. The CDR3 is made up of 15 amino acids. The CDR3, as DNA: TGTGCCAGCTCACCACCTTTAGGGGACACCGGGGAGCTGTTTTTT. It yields the protein CASSPPLGDTGELFF.

The chain uses TRBV15 and TRBJ2-5, with TRBD1 as a possible D gene (6 bases). The germline CDR1 and CDR2 sequences are LNHNV and YYDKDF (reference sequence). Trimming removed 1 base at V and 4 bases at J, with 7 bases between. CDR3 length equals 13 residues. The CDR3: CATSRGGLETQYF. The DNA for the CDR3 is TGTGCCACCAGCAGAGGGGGGCTAGAGACCCAGTACTTC.

The V call is TRBV7-9, the J call TRBJ1-4; the match to TRBD1 covers 8 bases. The length of the CDR3 is 14 residues. Trimming at V came to 5 bases and at J to 4 bases, leaving 3 bases not matched to a gene. CDR1 is SEHNR and CDR2 is FQNEAQ in the germline V gene (reference sequence). The CDR3 loop reads CASSQGQVNEKLFF. CDR3 DNA: TGTGCCAGCAGCCAGGGACAGGTTAATGAAAAACTGTTTTTT.

The V and J genes are TRBV5-1 and TRBJ2-1, with D unresolved. The V gene lost 0 bases and the J gene lost 10 bases, with 8 bases spanning the gap. The CDR3 is made up of 12 amino acids. Germline V gives CDR1 SGHRS, CDR2 YFSETQ. The CDR3 sequence: CASSLEMREQFF. The CDR3 DNA reads TGCGCCAGCAGCTTGGAAATGAGGGAGCAGTTCTTC.

The table lists this clone with a few counts. This chain uses TRBV6-5 with TRBJ1-5; D possibly corresponds to TRBD1 (6 bases). This CDR3 has 15 amino acids. Per the germline V gene, CDR1 is MNHEY and CDR2 is SVGAGI. V was cut by 4 bases and J by 5 bases, with 15 bases left in between. CDR3 sequence: CASSFLPQGDQPQHF. In nucleotides, the CDR3 is TGTGCCAGCAGTTTTCTTCCACAGGGCGATCAGCCCCAGCATTTT.

The rearrangement uses TRBV24-1 and TRBJ2-3, with D hard to call. Germline V gene data show CDR1 as KGHDR and CDR2 as SFDVKD. This CDR3 contains 12 residues. V gave up 5 bases and J gave up 2 bases, with 4 bases separating them. The CDR3 DNA sequence: TGTGCCACCAGTGGACTCACAGATACGCAGTATTTT. It codes for CATSGLTDTQYF.

V gene TRBV5-1 combines with J gene TRBJ1-1; TRBD1 is a possible D gene (5 bases). The germline V and J ends were trimmed by 4 bases and 0 bases, with 16 bases remaining between them. Germline CDR1 SGHRS, CDR2 YFSETQ. The CDR3 spans 16 residues. The CDR3 DNA reads as TGCGCCAGCAGCCCTTCAGGGTCGAAGGTGAACACTGAAGCTTTCTTT. Its protein is CASSPSGSKVNTEAFF.

The J gene is TRBJ2-3, the V gene TRBV7-9; D is perhaps TRBD1 (6 bases). The germline V gene has CDR1 SEHNR and CDR2 FQNEAQ (reference sequence). V was pared by 1 base and J by 9 bases, with 11 bases between. The CDR3 totals 13 residues. The CDR3 nucleotides are TGTGCCAGCAGCTTAGGTTCAGGGGACACGCAGTATTTT. Translation: CASSLGSGDTQYF.

This clone was seen just once. The chain couples TRBV27 to TRBJ1-6; a weak D match, TRBD1 (6 bases). The CDR3 runs 15 residues. The V gene lost 2 bases and the J gene lost 8 bases, with 13 bases spanning the gap. Germline V gives CDR1 MNHEY, CDR2 SMNVEV (reference sequence). CDR3 sequence (DNA): TGTGCCAGCAGTTTAGCGGGGGCGTTTGATTCACCCCTCCACTTT. Translated, it gives CASSLAGAFDSPLHF.

The chain has TRBV5-1 and TRBJ2-4; D not certain. The CDR3 is made up of 14 amino acids. Germline V gene sequence: CDR1 SGHRS, CDR2 YFSETQ. V dropped 1 base and J dropped 9 bases, with 14 bases sitting between them. CDR3 bases: TGCGCCAGCAGCTTGATTATGGAAGGCGGCATTCAGTACTTC. As protein: CASSLIMEGGIQYF.

The chain combines TRBV24-1 with TRBJ2-5; maybe TRBD2 (7 bases). Trimming stripped 12 bases from V and 1 base from J, with 17 bases between. Per germline, CDR1 KGHDR and CDR2 SFDVKD. The CDR3 runs 14 residues. The CDR3 here is CASGAGGLQETQYF. The CDR3 nucleotides are TGTGCCTCCGGGGCCGGGGGGCTCCAAGAGACCCAGTACTTC.

V is TRBV19 and J is TRBJ2-2; possible D gene TRBD2, 6 bases. Germline CDR1 LNHDA, CDR2 SQIVND (reference sequence). V dropped 2 bases and J dropped 7 bases, with 17 bases sitting between them. This CDR3 contains 16 residues. CDR3 sequence: CASSISPGSLGGELFF. The DNA of the CDR3 is TGTGCCAGTAGTATAAGTCCCGGGAGTCTGGGCGGGGAGCTGTTTTTT.